This T cell receptor beta chain was identified in a study of T cells after yellow fever vaccination. General study results and limits: A small proportion of clonotypes was detected in both the CD4 and CD8 compartments. Abundant clonotypes from the bulk population could contaminate FACS-sorted repertoires.

About this clonotype itself: Antigen unknown.

Trimming pared 7 bases from V and 4 bases from J, leaving 18 bases between. This CDR3 is 15 amino acids long. Germline V gene data show CDR1 as KGHDR and CDR2 as SFDVKD. In making TCR cDNA, 5'RACE template switching added a universal primer site and UMIs to it. Via MiXCR, TCRdb re-called the 5' RACE reads, giving one row per CDR3 protein. The repertoire consists of some 500,000 distinct CDR3 sequences, with approximately 13% occurring once and the leading ten covering around 15%. This sequence originates from a man younger than 40 who received the YFV17D yellow fever vaccine. This rearrangement joins TRBV24-1 to TRBJ2-5, with D maybe TRBD2 (5 bases). The specimen comprised PBMCs, sampled on the day of the yellow fever booster vaccination. The chain's CDR3 is CATSPGSLHSETQYF. DNA of the CDR3: TGTGCCACCAGCCCGGGATCCCTCCATTCAGAGACCCAGTACTTC.